This TCR beta chain was profiled in a study of T-cell memory formation after mild COVID-19. This clonotype was detected only a few times. In TCRdb, the 5' RACE reads were re-called with MiXCR into one record per CDR3 protein. Among 350,000 to 400,000 distinct CDR3 sequences listed, roughly 20% were seen once. This CDR3 contains 16 residues. Germline V gene sequence: CDR1 MNHNY, CDR2 SVGAGI (reference sequence). V lost 0 bases to trimming and J lost 2 bases, with 13 bases between them. The genes are TRBV6-6 and TRBJ2-5, with D possibly being TRBD1 or TRBD2 (5 bases each). Sample: PBMCs or a T cell subset sorted from them (not recorded which). This TCR came from an adult woman who had mild COVID-19 (a few samples of this study predate the infection). Cell type and time point are not known. The CDR3 nucleotides are TGTGCCAGCAGTTACTCGGCAGGGTGGAGGCAAGAGACCCAGTACTTC. As protein: CASSYSAGWRQETQYF.